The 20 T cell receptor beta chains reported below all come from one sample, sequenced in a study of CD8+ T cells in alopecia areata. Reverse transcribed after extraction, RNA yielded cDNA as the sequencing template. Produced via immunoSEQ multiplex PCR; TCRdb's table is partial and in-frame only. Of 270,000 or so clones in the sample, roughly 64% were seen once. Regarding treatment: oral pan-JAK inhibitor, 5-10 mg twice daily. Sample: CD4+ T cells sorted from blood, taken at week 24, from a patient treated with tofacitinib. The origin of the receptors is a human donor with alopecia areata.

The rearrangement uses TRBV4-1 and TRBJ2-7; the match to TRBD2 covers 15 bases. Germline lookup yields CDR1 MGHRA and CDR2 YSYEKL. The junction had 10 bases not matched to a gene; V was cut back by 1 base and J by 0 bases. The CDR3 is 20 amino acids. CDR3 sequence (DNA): TGCGCCAGCAGCCAAGCATCGGGACTAGCGGGGGGTACTCTCTCCTACGAGCAGTACTTC. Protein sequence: CASSQASGLAGGTLSYEQYF.

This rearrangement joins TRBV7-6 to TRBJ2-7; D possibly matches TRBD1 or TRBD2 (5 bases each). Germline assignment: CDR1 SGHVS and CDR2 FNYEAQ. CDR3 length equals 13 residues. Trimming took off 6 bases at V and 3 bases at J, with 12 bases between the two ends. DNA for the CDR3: TGTGCCAGCAGTCGAAATGGGGGCTACGAGCAGTACTTC. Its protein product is CASSRNGGYEQYF.

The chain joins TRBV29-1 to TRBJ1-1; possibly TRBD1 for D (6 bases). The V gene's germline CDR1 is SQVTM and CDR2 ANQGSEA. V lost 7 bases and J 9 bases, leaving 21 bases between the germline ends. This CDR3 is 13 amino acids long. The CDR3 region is CSATKTGRTQAFF. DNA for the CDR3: TGCAGCGCCACAAAGACAGGACGAACGCAAGCTTTCTTT.

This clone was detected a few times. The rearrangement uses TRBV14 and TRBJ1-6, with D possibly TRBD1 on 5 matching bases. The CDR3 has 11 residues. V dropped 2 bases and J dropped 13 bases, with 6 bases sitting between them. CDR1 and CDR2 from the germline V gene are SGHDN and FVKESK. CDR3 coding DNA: TGTGCCAGCAGCCAAAGGGGTCCCCTCCACTTT. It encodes CASSQRGPLHF.

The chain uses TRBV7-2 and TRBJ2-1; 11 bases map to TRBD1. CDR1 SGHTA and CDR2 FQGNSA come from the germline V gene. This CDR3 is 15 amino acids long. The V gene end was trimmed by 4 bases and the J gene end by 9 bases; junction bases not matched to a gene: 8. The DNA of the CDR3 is TGTGCCAGCAGCTCTAGGGACAGGGGGAGGGCTGAGCAGTTCTTC. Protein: CASSSRDRGRAEQFF.

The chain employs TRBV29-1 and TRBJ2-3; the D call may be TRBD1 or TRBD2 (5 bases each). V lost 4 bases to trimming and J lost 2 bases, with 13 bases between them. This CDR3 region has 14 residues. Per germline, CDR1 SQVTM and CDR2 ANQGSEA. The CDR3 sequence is CSVGTGTLTDTQYF. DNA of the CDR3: TGCAGCGTTGGAACGGGGACCCTCACAGATACGCAGTATTTT.

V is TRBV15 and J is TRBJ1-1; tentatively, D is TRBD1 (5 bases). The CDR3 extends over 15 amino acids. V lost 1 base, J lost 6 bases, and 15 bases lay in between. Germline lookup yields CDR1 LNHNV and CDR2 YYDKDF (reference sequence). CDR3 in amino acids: CATSRAGGTGSEAFF. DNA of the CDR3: TGTGCCACCAGCAGAGCGGGGGGGACGGGCTCTGAAGCTTTCTTT.

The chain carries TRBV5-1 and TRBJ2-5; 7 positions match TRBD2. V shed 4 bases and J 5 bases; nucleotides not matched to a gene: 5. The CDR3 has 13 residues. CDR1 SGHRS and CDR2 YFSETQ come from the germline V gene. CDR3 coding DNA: TGCGCCAGCAGCCCCGCGGGGGTTGAGACCCAGTACTTC. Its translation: CASSPAGVETQYF.

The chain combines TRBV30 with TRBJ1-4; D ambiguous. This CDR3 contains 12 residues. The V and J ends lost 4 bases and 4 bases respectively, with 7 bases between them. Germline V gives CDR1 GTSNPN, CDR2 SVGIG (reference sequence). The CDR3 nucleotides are TGTGCCTGGAATCTTGTTAATGAAAAACTGTTTTTT. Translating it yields CAWNLVNEKLFF. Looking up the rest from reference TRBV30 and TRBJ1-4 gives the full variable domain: SQTIHQWPATLVQPVGSPLSLECTVEGTSNPNLYWYRQAAGRGLQLLFYSVGIGQISSEVPQNLSASRPQDRQFILSSKKLLLSDSGFYLCAWNLVNEKLFFGSGTQLSVL.

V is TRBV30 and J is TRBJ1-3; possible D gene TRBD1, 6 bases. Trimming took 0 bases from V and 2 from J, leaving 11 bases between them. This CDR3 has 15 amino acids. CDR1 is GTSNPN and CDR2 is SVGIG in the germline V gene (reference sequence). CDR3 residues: CAWSVGGGAGNTIYF. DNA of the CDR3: TGTGCCTGGAGTGTAGGTGGGGGCGCTGGAAACACCATATATTTT.

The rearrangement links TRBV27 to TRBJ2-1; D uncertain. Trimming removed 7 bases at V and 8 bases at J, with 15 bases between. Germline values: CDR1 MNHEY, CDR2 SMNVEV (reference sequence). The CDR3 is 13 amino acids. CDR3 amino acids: CASTQWVGDEQFF. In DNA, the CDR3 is TGTGCCAGCACTCAGTGGGTAGGAGATGAGCAGTTCTTC.

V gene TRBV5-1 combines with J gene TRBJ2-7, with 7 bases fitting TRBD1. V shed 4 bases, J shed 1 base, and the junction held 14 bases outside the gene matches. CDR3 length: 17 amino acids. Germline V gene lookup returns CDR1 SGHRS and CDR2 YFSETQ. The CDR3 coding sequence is TGCGCCAGCAGCACGGGACAGCTTCCTTCGCCGTCCTACGAGCAGTACTTC. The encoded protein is CASSTGQLPSPSYEQYF.

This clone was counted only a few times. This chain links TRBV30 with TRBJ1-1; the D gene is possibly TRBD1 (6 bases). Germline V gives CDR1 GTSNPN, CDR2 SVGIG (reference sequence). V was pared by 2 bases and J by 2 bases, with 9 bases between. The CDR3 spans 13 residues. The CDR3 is CAWSWGQNTEAFF. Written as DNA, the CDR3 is TGTGCCTGGAGTTGGGGGCAAAACACTGAAGCTTTCTTT.

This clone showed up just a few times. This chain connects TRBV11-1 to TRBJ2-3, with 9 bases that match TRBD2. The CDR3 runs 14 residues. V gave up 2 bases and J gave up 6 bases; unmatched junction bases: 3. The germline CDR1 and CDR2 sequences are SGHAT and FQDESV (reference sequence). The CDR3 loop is CASSLRTSADTQYF. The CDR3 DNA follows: TGTGCCAGCAGCTTAAGGACTAGCGCGGATACGCAGTATTTT.

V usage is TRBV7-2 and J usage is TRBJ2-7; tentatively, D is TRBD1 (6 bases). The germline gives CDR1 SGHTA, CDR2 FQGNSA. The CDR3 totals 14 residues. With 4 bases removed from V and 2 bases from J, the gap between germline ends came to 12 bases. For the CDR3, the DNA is TGTGCCAGCAGCTCAACGGGACAAGCCTACGAGCAGTACTTC. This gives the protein CASSSTGQAYEQYF.

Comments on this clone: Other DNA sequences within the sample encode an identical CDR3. The CDR3 coding sequence is TGTGCCTGGAGTGTACGGGTTGGGGAGACCCAGTACTTC. As protein: CAWSVRVGETQYF. The chain links TRBV30 to TRBJ2-5; D is unclear. This CDR3 has 13 residues. V lost 0 bases and J 5 bases, leaving 10 bases between the germline ends. Per germline, CDR1 GTSNPN and CDR2 SVGIG (reference sequence).

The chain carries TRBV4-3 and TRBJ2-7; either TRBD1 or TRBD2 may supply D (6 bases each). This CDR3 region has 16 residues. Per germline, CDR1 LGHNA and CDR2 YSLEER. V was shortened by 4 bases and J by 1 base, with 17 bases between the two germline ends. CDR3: CASSPGTGTPSYEQYF. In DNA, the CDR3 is TGCGCCAGCAGCCCCGGAACAGGGACTCCATCCTACGAGCAGTACTTC.

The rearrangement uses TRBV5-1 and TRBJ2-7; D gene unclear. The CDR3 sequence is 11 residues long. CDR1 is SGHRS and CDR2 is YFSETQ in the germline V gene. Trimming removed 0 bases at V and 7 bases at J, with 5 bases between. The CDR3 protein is CASSLAGEQYF. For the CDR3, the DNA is TGCGCCAGCAGCTTGGCCGGGGAGCAGTACTTC.

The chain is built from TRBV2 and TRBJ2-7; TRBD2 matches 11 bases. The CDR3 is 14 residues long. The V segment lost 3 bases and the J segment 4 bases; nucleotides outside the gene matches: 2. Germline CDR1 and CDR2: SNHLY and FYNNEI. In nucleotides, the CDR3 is TGTGCCAGCAGTGACCGACTAGCGGGGTACGAGCAGTACTTC. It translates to CASSDRLAGYEQYF.

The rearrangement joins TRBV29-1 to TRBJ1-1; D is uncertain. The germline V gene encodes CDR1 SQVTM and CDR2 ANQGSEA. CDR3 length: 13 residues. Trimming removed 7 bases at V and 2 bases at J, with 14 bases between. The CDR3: CSGSKELNTEAFF. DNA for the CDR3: TGCAGCGGAAGCAAGGAGCTCAACACTGAAGCTTTCTTT.